This record looks at one T cell receptor (beta chain) sequence and its context. The data originate from a study of spatial heterogeneity in lung cancer. Overall study: The cohort: some 70 early-stage, untreated non-small cell lung cancer patients. Where present, follow-up PBMC were sequenced a median of about 25 months after resection.

Every molecule of TCR cDNA had its own unique molecular identifier. TCRdb passed the 5' RACE reads through MiXCR, listing each CDR3 protein once. The sample holds some 110,000 distinct CDR3 sequences, 9% to 15% seen once. As to time point: blood at routine non-recurrence follow-up after resection. Sequencing of whole RNA from tumor, nontumor lung or frozen PBMC involved no sorting. V was pared by 5 bases and J by 2 bases, with 11 bases of the junction left unmatched. In germline, CDR1 is DFQATT, CDR2 SNEGSKA (reference sequence). The CDR3 extends over 17 amino acids. This clonotype was obtained from a male donor with early-stage non-small cell lung cancer. The source material was PBMCs, sampled at follow-up. The chain links TRBV20-1 to TRBJ2-1, with 11 bases fitting TRBD2. Here the CDR3 reads CSAFGLAGILPYNEQFF. The CDR3 DNA is TGCAGTGCTTTCGGACTAGCGGGCATTTTGCCCTACAATGAGCAGTTCTTC.